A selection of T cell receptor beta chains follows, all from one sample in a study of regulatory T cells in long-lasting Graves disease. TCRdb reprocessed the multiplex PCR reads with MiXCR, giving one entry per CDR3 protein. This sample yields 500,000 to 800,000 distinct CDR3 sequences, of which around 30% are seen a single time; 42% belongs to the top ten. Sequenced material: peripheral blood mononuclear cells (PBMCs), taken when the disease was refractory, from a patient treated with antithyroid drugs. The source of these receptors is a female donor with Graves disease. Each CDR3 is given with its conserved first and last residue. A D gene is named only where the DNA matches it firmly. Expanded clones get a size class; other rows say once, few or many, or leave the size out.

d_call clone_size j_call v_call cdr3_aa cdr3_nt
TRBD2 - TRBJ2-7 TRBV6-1 CASSATSGIYEQYF TGTGCCAGCAGTGCTACTAGCGGGATCTACGAGCAGTACTTC
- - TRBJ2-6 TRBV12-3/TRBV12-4 CASSWGANVLTF TGTGCCAGCAGTTGGGGGGCCAACGTCCTGACTTTC
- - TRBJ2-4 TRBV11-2 CASTPRTEYKNIQYF TGTGCCAGCACCCCCAGGACAGAATACAAAAACATTCAGTACTTC
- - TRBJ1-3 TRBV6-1 CASRFGNSGNTIYF TGTGCCAGCAGGTTCGGGAACTCTGGAAACACCATATATTTT
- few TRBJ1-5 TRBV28 CASSFRDTLYSNQPQHF TGTGCCAGCAGTTTCCGGGACACGCTCTATAGCAATCAGCCCCAGCATTTT
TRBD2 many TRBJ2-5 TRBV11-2 CASSGSGLAGVTETQYF TGTGCCAGCAGCGGGTCGGGACTAGCGGGAGTGACGGAGACCCAGTACTTC
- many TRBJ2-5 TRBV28 CASSLEDFQETQYF TGTGCCAGCAGTTTGGAGGACTTTCAAGAGACCCAGTACTTC
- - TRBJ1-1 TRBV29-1 CSVGAGQPEAFF TGCAGCGTGGGAGCGGGGCAGCCTGAAGCTTTCTTT
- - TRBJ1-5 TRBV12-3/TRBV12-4 CASSQIELWSNQPQHF TGTGCCAGCAGCCAGATTGAACTGTGGAGCAATCAGCCCCAGCATTTT
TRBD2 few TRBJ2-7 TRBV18 CASSPRGRGEQYF TGTGCCAGCTCACCACGCGGGAGAGGTGAGCAGTACTTC
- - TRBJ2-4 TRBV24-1 CATSAELLAKNIQYF TGTGCCACCAGTGCGGAGCTACTAGCCAAAAACATTCAGTACTTC
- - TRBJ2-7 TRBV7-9 CASSLAGAFSSYEQYF TGTGCCAGCAGCTTAGCCGGGGCCTTCTCCTCCTACGAGCAGTACTTC
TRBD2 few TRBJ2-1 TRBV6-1 CASRAISGSSYNEQFF TGTGCCAGCAGAGCCATTAGCGGGAGCTCCTACAATGAGCAGTTCTTC
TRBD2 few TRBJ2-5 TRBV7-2 CASRGAGGETQYF TGTGCCAGCAGGGGAGCGGGAGGAGAGACCCAGTACTTC
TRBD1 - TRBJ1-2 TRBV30 CAWNTGQSNYGYTF TGTGCCTGGAACACGGGACAGTCTAACTATGGCTACACCTTC
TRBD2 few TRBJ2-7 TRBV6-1 CASRGLHSYEQYF TGTGCCAGCAGGGGACTACATTCCTACGAGCAGTACTTC
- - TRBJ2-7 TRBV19 CASSMGGRSDEQYF TGTGCCAGTAGTATGGGGGGAAGGTCTGACGAGCAGTACTTC
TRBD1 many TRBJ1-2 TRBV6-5 CASSYSRGPKANYGYTF TGTGCCAGCAGTTACTCAAGGGGGCCGAAAGCTAACTATGGCTACACCTTC
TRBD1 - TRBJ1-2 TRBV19 CASSEGQGGFVYGYTF TGTGCCAGTAGTGAGGGACAGGGAGGTTTCGTCTATGGCTACACCTTC
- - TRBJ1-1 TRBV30 CAWSVLGATEASF TGTGCCTGGAGTGTACTAGGGGCAACTGAAGCTTCCTTT